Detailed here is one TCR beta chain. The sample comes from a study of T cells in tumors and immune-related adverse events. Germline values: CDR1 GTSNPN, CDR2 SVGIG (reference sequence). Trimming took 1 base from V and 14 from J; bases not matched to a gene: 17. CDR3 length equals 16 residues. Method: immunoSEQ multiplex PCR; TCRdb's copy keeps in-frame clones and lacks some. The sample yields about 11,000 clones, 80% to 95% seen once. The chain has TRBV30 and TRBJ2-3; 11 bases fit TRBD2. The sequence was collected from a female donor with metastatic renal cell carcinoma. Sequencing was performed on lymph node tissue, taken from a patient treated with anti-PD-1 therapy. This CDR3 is CAWSGGTELAGGKRYF. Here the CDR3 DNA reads TGTGCCTGGAGTGGAGGGACCGAGCTAGCGGGAGGAAAAAGGTATTTT. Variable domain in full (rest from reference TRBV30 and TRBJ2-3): SQTIHQWPATLVQPVGSPLSLECTVEGTSNPNLYWYRQAAGRGLQLLFYSVGIGQISSEVPQNLSASRPQDRQFILSSKKLLLSDSGFYLCAWSGGTELAGGKRYFGPGTRLTVL.